The entry below describes one T cell receptor beta chain. Amplification of TCR beta used genomic DNA extracted from peripheral blood. CDR1 and CDR2 (germline): SGHDT, YYEEEE. V was clipped by 2 bases and J by 3 bases, with 2 bases between them. The length of the CDR3 is 11 residues. TRB rearrangements spanning V, D and J were amplified using mixed TRB-A/B primers. Via MiXCR, TCRdb re-called the multiplex PCR reads, giving one row per CDR3 protein. The table has 10,000 to 15,000 distinct CDR3 sequences, 35% to 45% seen once. These data belong to a study of T cell repertoires in aging, cancer and after chemotherapy.

Sequencing was carried out using blood. This receptor was identified in a human donor in good health. The donor label of this sample is uncertain. The chain is built from TRBV5-6 and TRBJ1-2; D uncertain. The CDR3 loop reads CASSFDYGYTF. In nucleotides, the CDR3 is TGTGCCAGCAGCTTTGACTATGGCTACACCTTC.